This TCR beta chain was captured in a study of regulatory T cells in long-lasting Graves disease (dated by TCRdb to the early 2020s). Broadly, across the study: Patients with newly diagnosed Graves' disease had been on antithyroid drugs for under 3 months. The study took place in China and was registered as a clinical trial. TCR sequencing covered 13 persistent and around 20 newly diagnosed Graves' disease patients, 33 samples in total. This study used TCR sequencing and RNA sequencing of peripheral blood to compare persistent Graves' disease patients against newly diagnosed Graves' disease patients. General conclusions and limits of the study: A larger number of public clonotypes was shared among persistent patients (fewer than 3,000) than among newly diagnosed patients (over 850). As a limitation, the authors acknowledged that the small sample size may reduce accuracy. Persistent disease showed preferential use of TRBV28, TRBJ1-2 and TRBJ2-5, whereas newly diagnosed disease favored TRBV20-1 and TRBJ2-1. Sequencing and analysis were restricted to the TCR beta chain. Peripheral blood alone was examined, since thyroid tissue, which constituted the primary lesion, could not be accessed. Compared with newly diagnosed patients, patients with persistent Graves' disease had lower TCR Shannon entropy and fewer highly expanded clones, which suggests clonal expansion.

This specimen's time point label, per the study, means: newly diagnosed GD, antithyroid drugs for less than 3 months. For both TCR sequencing and RNA sequencing, RNA was extracted from PBMCs in TRIzol. Graves' disease was diagnosed according to American Thyroid Association guidelines. The patients came from an endocrinology department in Xi'an, China. Each patient gave approximately 9 milliliters of peripheral blood, collected in an EDTA anticoagulant tube. Ficoll Paque Plus density gradient separation was used to isolate PBMCs, and no further T cell sorting was performed. An Agilent 2100 Bioanalyzer and agarose gel were used to check RNA quality, while a NanoDrop 2000 measured RNA concentration. This clonotype was observed many times. Its antigen is unknown. No quality values exist for individual bases; no much larger clone is one base distant. The receptor library was made with multiplex PCR. TCRdb names Illumina HiSeq 4000 as the instrument used. To build TCR beta libraries, CDR3 regions were amplified by Arm-PCR using iRepertoire HTBI primers. Before sequencing, the PCR products went through gel purification. Processing in the source paper ran as follows. Across samples, around 58 TRBV and 13 to 15 TRBJ segments were identified and used for gene usage analysis of CDR3 amino acid clonotypes. Filtered high-quality paired reads were merged into contigs using COPE and FqMerger. BLAST was used to align contigs to IMGT TRBV, TRBD and TRBJ reference genes, and CDR3 was defined according to IMGT. Any clonotype with a frequency above 0.1% was counted as a highly expanded clone. Shannon entropy served as the measure of repertoire diversity, while the Gini coefficient captured V-J evenness. Clonotypes shared by more than one individual were considered public. TCRdb redid the processing of the public reads, applying fastp at Q25 and MiXCR, and retained in-frame beta chains. CDR3 protein sequences are deduplicated, and each keeps its most common genes and DNA. TCRdb, not the authors, supplied the V and J calls. The sample data list approximately 440,000 distinct CDR3 sequences, and 16% of these were observed just once. The biggest ten clones account for 10% to 15% of the sample.

Relative to germline, V is 7 bases shorter and J is 0 bases shorter, with 13 bases between their ends. The CDR3 measures 15 amino acids from cysteine to phenylalanine. The retained sequence is limited to the CDR3, 45 bases, with the frame set at the first base. CDR1 is given as SNHLY and CDR2 as FYNNEI, both from the germline V gene. These data were also filed under a second study, of T cells in Graves' hyperthyroidism and ophthalmopathy. The second paper further reports: A patient counted as having stable Graves' hyperthyroidism if no progression to ophthalmopathy occurred over 18 months of follow-up. Hyperthyroidism patients were newly diagnosed, had a disease duration of under 2 months, and were aged 18 to 65 years. The study excluded patients with uncontrolled infections, other autoimmune diseases, pregnancy or lactation. Diagnoses were based on clinical symptoms, serum thyroxine and TRAb, thyroid ultrasound and orbital computed tomography. The TCR CDR3 was subjected to a first round of RT-PCR using the HTBI primer set and the Qiagen OneStep RT-PCR kit. Most expanded thyroid clonotypes (frequency above 0.001) were also detected in blood, suggesting blood repertoires may reflect thyroid immune responses. In cross-validation, a model built on a 13 V-J signature told ophthalmopathy apart from stable hyperthyroidism with less than 90% sensitivity and about 81% specificity, and in testing the same model reached 80%/75%. In validation, the model predicted progression to ophthalmopathy with 55% to 71% sensitivity and less than 75% specificity, a median of 6.5 months before onset. TCR V-J signatures able to tell the groups apart were searched for in a discovery cohort of approximately 95 patients, of whom about 40 had Graves' ophthalmopathy and roughly 59 had stable Graves' hyperthyroidism. Prospective prediction of ophthalmopathy was tested in an independent validation cohort of under 20 hyperthyroidism patients and 15 to 17 patients who later progressed to ophthalmopathy. The roughly 94 discovery patients were randomly divided into training and test sets at a 7:3 ratio. In addition, the study compared T-cell repertoires in thyroid tissue and in blood from roughly 6 Graves' hyperthyroidism patients. After blood sampling, hyperthyroidism patients were treated with methimazole at a starting dose of 30 mg daily, and ophthalmopathy patients were treated with high-dose intravenous methylprednisolone. Libraries were constructed in a second round of multiplex PCR, after which size selection and purification were carried out. Sequencing of the libraries was done on an Illumina HiSeq2000 using paired-end 100 bp reads. Raw data were processed with SOAPnuke, discarding reads with adapters, uncalled bases, mean Phred below 15, or no exact constant-primer or identifier match. High-quality paired reads were merged with COPE v1.2.5, and unique nucleotide sequences were defined as clonotypes. Clonotypes were aligned to IMGT TRBV, TRBD and TRBJ reference segments using MiTCR v1.1. Analysis was restricted to V-J combinations with a frequency above 0.0001, which covered roughly 99% of repertoires. The TCS score was defined as the ratio of F50 (clonal expansion) to E x V (chaos), calculated using BLOSUM62-based TCRdist between CDR3 peptides within each V-J. Welch's t-statistics and random forest reduced around 550 V-J features to fewer than 15, which were used in a naive Bayes classifier (R e1071). No statistical method was used to set the sample size in advance, and investigators knew the group allocation. The paper describes TCR Vbeta CDR3 sequencing of 130 to 150 peripheral blood samples, made up of some 42 ophthalmopathy patients, some 76 hyperthyroidism patients and roughly 17 progressor patients.

The source is a man in his forties or fifties with Graves disease. Donor details come from another sample of the same person, matched by shared clones. Sequencing used peripheral blood mononuclear cells (PBMCs), obtained at new diagnosis, from a patient treated with antithyroid drugs. The chain uses TRBV2 and TRBJ2-1, with a weak D call of TRBD2 (5 bases match). The nucleotides are TGTGCCAGCACCGAGGACTTTTCCTCCTACAATGAGCAGTTCTTC. Translated, it reads CASTEDFSSYNEQFF.